The 14 T cell receptor beta chains in this list originate from one sample, sequenced in a study of shared clonotypes between healthy human individuals. Using immunoSEQ multiplex PCR, the repertoire was profiled, and TCRdb retains in-frame clones only, with some absent. In the table there are approximately 470,000 clones, 81% of which are singletons. The material sequenced was PBMCs. All receptors come from a woman in her thirties or forties in good health. Some clones in this sample may be carry-over from other donors' samples.

This clone came up many times. Other DNA sequences in this specimen translate into the identical CDR3. This chain joins TRBV7-8 and TRBJ1-5; D ambiguous. Trimming pared 1 base from V and 3 bases from J, leaving 13 bases between. This CDR3 has 16 amino acids. The germline gives CDR1 SGHVS, CDR2 FQNEAQ. The CDR3 region has the DNA TGTGCCAGCAGCTTAGGTGGAGGGCGGGACAATCAGCCCCAGCATTTT. It yields the protein CASSLGGGRDNQPQHF.

The count of this clone is one. The rearrangement uses TRBV10-1 and TRBJ2-5; 9 nucleotides line up with TRBD1. V was pared by 4 bases and J by 3 bases, with 6 bases of the junction left unmatched. Germline-derived CDR1 and CDR2 are WNHNN and SYGVQD (reference sequence). This CDR3 has 15 amino acids. In DNA form, the CDR3 reads TGCGCCAGCAGTGCGAGACAGGGGGGCGAAGAGACCCAGTACTTC. This encodes CASSARQGGEETQYF.

This clone was detected only a few times. The chain combines TRBV2 with TRBJ1-2; 7 nucleotides line up with TRBD1. V lost 2 bases to trimming and J lost 0 bases; unmatched junction nucleotides: 3. The V gene's germline CDR1 is SNHLY and CDR2 FYNNEI. The CDR3 is 15 amino acids. CDR3 DNA: TGTGCCAGCAGTGAAAAGCAGGGGGCTAACTATGGCTACACCTTC. It yields the protein CASSEKQGANYGYTF.

There are a few counts of this clone. A read error likely explains this, since a far larger clone differs by one base. Different DNA sequences within this sample yield the same CDR3. This rearrangement joins TRBV11-2 to TRBJ2-6; TRBD1 might be the D (6 bases). This CDR3 contains 16 residues. V lost 5 bases, J lost 7 bases, and 18 bases lay in between. Germline V gives CDR1 SGHAT, CDR2 FQNNGV. The CDR3: CASSLQGNIGANVLTF. Written as DNA, the CDR3 is TGTGCCAGCAGCCTACAGGGAAATATTGGTGCCAACGTCCTGACTTTC.

This rearrangement joins TRBV27 to TRBJ2-1; TRBD1 aligns across 10 bases. The CDR3 sequence is 13 residues long. Germline assignment: CDR1 MNHEY and CDR2 SMNVEV (reference sequence). J lost 8 bases, V lost 5 bases, and 3 bases had no gene match. CDR3 loop: CASSTTGGYEQFF. The CDR3 nucleotides are TGTGCCAGCAGTACGACAGGGGGCTATGAGCAGTTCTTC.

J is TRBJ2-7 and V is TRBV15; perhaps TRBD1 as D (6 bases). Germline lookup yields CDR1 LNHNV and CDR2 YYDKDF (reference sequence). V dropped 1 base and J dropped 2 bases, with 18 bases sitting between them. The CDR3 has 17 residues. The CDR3: CATSRGRKTGIPYEQYF. CDR3 DNA sequence: TGTGCCACCAGCAGAGGTAGAAAAACAGGGATCCCCTACGAGCAGTACTTC.

The J gene is TRBJ2-5, the V gene TRBV9; D is ambiguous. The V and J ends lost 0 bases and 7 bases respectively, with 16 bases between them. CDR1 and CDR2 from the germline V gene are SGDLS and YYNGEE. The CDR3 runs to 15 residues. The CDR3 DNA sequence: TGTGCCAGCAGCGTAGAGCCCCGGACCTTCGGGACCCAGTACTTC. Translation gives CASSVEPRTFGTQYF.

The CDR3 nucleotides are TGTGCCAGCAGCATGACAGGTTACGGAAACACCATATATTTT. Residues: CASSMTGYGNTIYF. V is TRBV5-4 and J is TRBJ1-3, with D possibly matching TRBD1 (6 bases). The V end lost 4 bases, the J end lost 4 bases, and 12 bases lay between the germline ends. This CDR3 region has 14 residues. Germline V gene sequence: CDR1 SGHNT, CDR2 YYREEE (reference sequence).

The chain combines TRBV7-2 with TRBJ1-3, with a tentative D call TRBD1 (6 bases). The CDR3 spans 15 residues. Germline-derived CDR1 and CDR2 are SGHTA and FQGNSA. The V end was cut by 4 bases, the J end by 0 bases, with 10 bases between. The CDR3, as DNA: TGTGCCAGCAGCTCAACAGGGCTCTCTGGAAACACCATATATTTT. Protein product: CASSSTGLSGNTIYF.

The CDR3 DNA reads as TGCGCCAGCAGCTTCACTGGACAGGGTGAAAAACTGTTTTTT. It translates to CASSFTGQGEKLFF. The genes are TRBV5-1 and TRBJ1-4; the match to TRBD1 covers 8 bases. Germline V lookup: CDR1 SGHRS, CDR2 YFSETQ. This CDR3 spans 14 amino acids. The V gene end was trimmed by 2 bases and the J gene end by 7 bases; junction bases not matched to a gene: 4.

The V and J genes are TRBV2 and TRBJ2-7; 7 bases agree with TRBD2. CDR3 size: 14 residues. Germline V gene lookup returns CDR1 SNHLY and CDR2 FYNNEI. With 2 bases clipped from V and 6 bases from J, the junction kept 7 bases outside the gene matches. The CDR3 region is CASSEPGRGIEQYF. The CDR3 DNA follows: TGTGCCAGCAGTGAACCTGGGAGGGGAATCGAGCAGTACTTC.

This chain uses TRBV6-1 with TRBJ1-1; the D gene is possibly TRBD1 (6 bases). This CDR3 has 13 amino acids. The V end was cut by 8 bases, the J end by 1 base, with 11 bases between. Germline loops: CDR1 MNHNS, CDR2 SASEGT. The CDR3 region is CASGQQPNTEAFF. In DNA, the CDR3 is TGTGCCAGCGGACAGCAGCCGAACACTGAAGCTTTCTTT.

This clone was seen more than once but under ten times. The chain carries TRBV28 and TRBJ2-2; weak D call: TRBD1 (7 bases). From germline, CDR1 is MDHEN and CDR2 SYDVKM. Trimming cost V 2 bases and J 15 bases, with 19 bases left between them. This CDR3 region has 14 residues. CDR3 bases: TGTGCCAGCAGTTTAGGGACAGCCCTAGCGTCGGTGTTTTTT. It yields the protein CASSLGTALASVFF.

This chain connects TRBV6-4 to TRBJ2-1; D is undetermined. CDR3 length equals 13 residues. Trimming took off 4 bases at V and 9 bases at J, with 13 bases between the two ends. The germline CDR1 and CDR2 sequences are MRHNA and SNTAGT. CDR3 nucleotide sequence: TGTGCCAGCAGTGGCGACGGAGCTGGTGAGCAGTTCTTC. The encoded protein is CASSGDGAGEQFF.